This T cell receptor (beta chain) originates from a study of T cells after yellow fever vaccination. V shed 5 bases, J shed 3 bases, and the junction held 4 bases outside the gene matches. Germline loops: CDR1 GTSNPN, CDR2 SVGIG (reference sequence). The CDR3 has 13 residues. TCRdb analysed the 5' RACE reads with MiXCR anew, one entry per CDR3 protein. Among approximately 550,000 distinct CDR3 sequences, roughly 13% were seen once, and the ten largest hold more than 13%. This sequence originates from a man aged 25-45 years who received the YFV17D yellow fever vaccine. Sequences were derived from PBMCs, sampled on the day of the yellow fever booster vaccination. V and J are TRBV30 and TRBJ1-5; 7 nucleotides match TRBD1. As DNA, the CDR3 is TGTGCCTGGGAGGGACAGAACAATCAGCCCCAGCATTTT. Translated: CAWEGQNNQPQHF.